Described below is a single T cell receptor beta chain sequence and its context. Its cognate antigen is unknown. Trimming cost V 0 bases and J 0 bases, with 12 bases left between them. The CDR3 runs to 16 residues. Per germline, CDR1 SGHNT and CDR2 YYREEE (reference sequence). The sample comes from a study of T cell responses to AZD1222 COVID-19 vaccine. Points from the study as a whole: Nearly half of spike-specific TCRs reportedly go after variant regions that carry no mutations.

Repertoires were generated with immunoSEQ multiplex PCR, while TCRdb's copy carries only in-frame clones and drops some. Of about 150,000 clones in the sample, 70% to 90% were seen once. The sequence was obtained from an adult in good health. This sequence joins TRBV5-4 and TRBJ1-1; D is unresolved. The starting material was peripheral blood, obtained on day 0 of AZD1222 vaccination. CDR3 region: CASSLANGRMNTEAFF. The CDR3 bases are TGTGCCAGCAGCTTGGCCAATGGGCGGATGAACACTGAAGCTTTCTTT.